This T cell receptor beta chain was observed in a study of cytomegalovirus exposure and HLA in healthy donors. Study-level results: Among TCR sequences, most were rare, though some public TCRs appeared in many donors. A list of 150 to 200 TCR beta chains associated with cytomegalovirus was given. High sensitivity and specificity were reportedly achieved when the classifier diagnosed cytomegalovirus status.

Note on this clone: Its antigen remains unknown.

The germline V gene encodes CDR1 SGHRS and CDR2 YFSETQ. The CDR3 is made up of 14 amino acids. The V end was cut by 3 bases, the J end by 3 bases, with 12 bases between. The table came from immunoSEQ multiplex PCR; TCRdb's copy has only in-frame clones and leaves some out. The sample shows around 110,000 clones, less than 90% of them seen only once. The sequence came from a woman under 30 in good health and CMV-seropositive. This chain connects TRBV5-1 to TRBJ1-2, with D possibly TRBD1 on 5 matching bases. The sample consisted of PBMCs. CDR3 sequence: CASSYQGYDYGYTF. In DNA form, the CDR3 reads TGCGCCAGCAGCTATCAGGGTTACGACTATGGCTACACCTTC.